These 14 T cell receptor beta chains were sequenced from one sample in a study of T cells in Graves' hyperthyroidism and ophthalmopathy. Researchers took RNA transcripts and amplified the TCR beta CDR3 regions from them. With the HTBI primer set, the TCR CDR3 went through a first round of RT-PCR. Using its own MiXCR run on the multiplex PCR reads, TCRdb lists one record per CDR3 protein. Of 350,000 or so distinct CDR3 sequences in the sample, 18% were seen once. Sequenced input: blood. These receptors all come from a woman between 40 and 55 years old with Graves' ophthalmopathy.

This clonotype showed up many times. The rearrangement links TRBV27 to TRBJ1-6, with D hard to call. This CDR3 contains 14 residues. Germline CDR1 and CDR2: MNHEY and SMNVEV (reference sequence). The V and J ends lost 8 bases and 5 bases respectively, with 13 bases between them. The CDR3 DNA reads TGTGCCAGCTCCACCAGCCTACATAATTCACCCCTCCACTTT. Its translation is CASSTSLHNSPLHF.

The chain recombines TRBV6-2 or TRBV6-3 with TRBJ2-7; no reliable D call. This CDR3 region has 15 residues. V was pared by 0 bases and J by 0 bases, with 9 bases between. From germline, CDR1 is MNHEY and CDR2 SVGEGT. CDR3 in amino acids: CASSYSRTSSYEQYF. For the CDR3, the DNA is TGTGCCAGCAGTTACTCGAGGACCAGCTCCTACGAGCAGTACTTC.

There are a few counts of this clonotype. CDR3 DNA sequence: TGTGCCAGCAGTGAAGCGCACGGGGCCTATCAGCCCCAGCATTTT. Amino acid sequence: CASSEAHGAYQPQHF. The chain links TRBV6-1 to TRBJ1-5, with D possibly matching TRBD1 (5 bases). V lost 0 bases and J 5 bases, leaving 11 bases between the germline ends. Germline V gene sequence: CDR1 MNHNS, CDR2 SASEGT. The CDR3 is made up of 15 amino acids.

This clonotype was detected ten times or more. The chain employs TRBV27 and TRBJ2-7, with TRBD2 matching 10 bases. V trimming: 5 bases; J trimming: 5 bases; junction bases outside the gene matches: 12. Germline CDR1 reads MNHEY; CDR2 reads SMNVEV (reference sequence). This CDR3 region has 16 residues. The CDR3 DNA reads as TGTGCCAGCAGTGCGTTTTCGGGACTAGCGAGCCACGAGCAGTACTTC. Its protein is CASSAFSGLASHEQYF.

This chain joins TRBV7-8 and TRBJ1-1; 11 nucleotides line up with TRBD1. The V segment lost 4 bases and the J segment 4 bases; nucleotides outside the gene matches: 8. CDR1 and CDR2 from the germline V gene are SGHVS and FQNEAQ. This CDR3 is built from 16 residues. CDR3 sequence (DNA): TGTGCCAGCAGCTCCCCCCGCGGACAGGGGGCCACTGAAGCTTTCTTT. Amino acids: CASSSPRGQGATEAFF. Filled out from reference TRBV7-8 and TRBJ1-1, the complete variable domain reads GAGVSQSPRYKVAKRGQDVALRCDPISGHVSLFWYQQALGQGPEFLTYFQNEAQLDKSGLPSDRFFAERPEGSVSTLKIQRTQQEDSAVYLCASSSPRGQGATEAFFGQGTRLTVV.

The table lists this clonotype with many counts. This chain connects TRBV12-3 or TRBV12-4 to TRBJ2-2, with 13 bases fitting TRBD2. The CDR3 has 17 residues. Trimming cost V 6 bases and J 5 bases; bases outside gene matches: 9. CDR3 in DNA: TGTGCCAGCAGCGGGACTAGCGGGAAGGCTTTGACCGGGGAGCTGTTTTTT. Its translation: CASSGTSGKALTGELFF.

This clonotype was seen ten or more times. The chain has TRBV6-1 and TRBJ1-1; a weak D match, TRBD1 (5 bases). CDR3 length equals 14 residues. Trimming took 5 bases from V and 1 from J, leaving 11 bases between them. Germline lookup yields CDR1 MNHNS and CDR2 SASEGT. The CDR3 nucleotides are TGTGCCAGCAGTCTAGAGGGGAAGAACACTGAAGCTTTCTTT. Amino acid sequence: CASSLEGKNTEAFF.

This clonotype was counted many times. The chain carries TRBV9 and TRBJ2-7; D not certain. Germline CDR1 reads SGDLS; CDR2 reads YYNGEE. Trimming shortened V by 1 base and J by 6 bases, and 8 bases separated the two germline ends. CDR3 length: 12 amino acids. The CDR3 loop is CASSVSDGEQYF. For the CDR3, the DNA is TGTGCCAGCAGCGTATCAGATGGCGAGCAGTACTTC.

This clonotype has ten or more counts. CDR3 coding DNA: TGTGCCAGCAGTTTAGTGGACAGATCCTACGAGCAGTACTTC. Protein: CASSLVDRSYEQYF. This chain uses TRBV12-3 or TRBV12-4 with TRBJ2-7; D is possibly TRBD1 (6 bases). The CDR3 extends over 14 amino acids. V lost 1 base, J lost 1 base, and 8 bases lay in between.

The rearrangement links TRBV15 to TRBJ2-5, with 11 nucleotides matching TRBD2. Germline CDR1 reads LNHNV; CDR2 reads YYDKDF (reference sequence). The V gene end was trimmed by 3 bases and the J gene end by 4 bases; junction bases not matched to a gene: 10. The CDR3 totals 17 residues. The CDR3 spells CATSSLGALAGGETQYF. As DNA, the CDR3 is TGTGCCACCAGCAGCTTAGGGGCCCTAGCGGGAGGAGAGACCCAGTACTTC.

This clonotype came up many times. The chain carries TRBV6-6 and TRBJ2-5; D gene uncertain. Trimming removed 2 bases at V and 9 bases at J, with 7 bases between. The CDR3 is 11 amino acids. CDR1 and CDR2 from the germline V gene are MNHNY and SVGAGI (reference sequence). The CDR3 sequence is CASSYLEAQYF. As DNA, the CDR3 is TGTGCCAGCAGTTACCTCGAAGCCCAGTACTTC.

This clonotype was found many times. The V call is TRBV6-1, the J call TRBJ1-1; D possibly corresponds to TRBD1 (5 bases). The CDR3 loop spans 14 amino acids. V dropped 6 bases and J dropped 4 bases, with 15 bases sitting between them. The germline V gene encodes CDR1 MNHNS and CDR2 SASEGT. CDR3 amino acids: CASRKEGRLTEAFF. CDR3 coding DNA: TGTGCCAGCAGGAAAGAGGGGCGTCTCACTGAAGCTTTCTTT.

This clonotype was counted ten times or more. This chain uses TRBV15 with TRBJ2-5; tentatively, D is TRBD1 or TRBD2 (5 bases each). There are 15 residues in the CDR3. Deletions cut 2 bases from V and 1 base from J, with 11 bases between. The germline V gene encodes CDR1 LNHNV and CDR2 YYDKDF (reference sequence). Here the CDR3 reads CATSRTGRPQETQYF. CDR3 bases: TGTGCCACCAGCAGAACGGGACGGCCCCAAGAGACCCAGTACTTC.

This clonotype was detected ten times or more. The CDR3, as DNA: TGTGCCAGCAGGGCCGGGACAGGGGTCAACACTGAAGCTTTCTTT. This encodes CASRAGTGVNTEAFF. The chain couples TRBV12-3 or TRBV12-4 to TRBJ1-1, with TRBD1 identical over 10 bases. V dropped 6 bases and J dropped 2; count of bases not matched to a gene: 6. This CDR3 spans 15 amino acids.